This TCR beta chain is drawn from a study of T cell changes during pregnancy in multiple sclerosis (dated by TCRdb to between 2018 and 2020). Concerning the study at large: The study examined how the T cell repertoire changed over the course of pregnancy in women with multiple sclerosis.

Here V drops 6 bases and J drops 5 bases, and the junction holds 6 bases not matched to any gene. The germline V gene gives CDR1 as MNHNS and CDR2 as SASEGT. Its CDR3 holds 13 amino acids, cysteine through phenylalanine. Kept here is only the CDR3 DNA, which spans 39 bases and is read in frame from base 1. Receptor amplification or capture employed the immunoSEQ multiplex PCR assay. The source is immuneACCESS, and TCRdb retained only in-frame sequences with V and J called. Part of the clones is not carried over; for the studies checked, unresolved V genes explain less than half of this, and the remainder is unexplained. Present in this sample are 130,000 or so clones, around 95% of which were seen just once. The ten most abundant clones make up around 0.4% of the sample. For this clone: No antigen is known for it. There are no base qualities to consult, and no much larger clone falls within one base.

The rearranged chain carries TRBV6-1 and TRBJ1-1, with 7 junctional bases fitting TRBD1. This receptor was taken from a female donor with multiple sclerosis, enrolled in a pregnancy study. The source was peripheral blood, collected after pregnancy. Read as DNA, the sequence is TGTGCCAGCAGAGACAGGGTTAGAACTGAAGCTTTCTTT. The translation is CASRDRVRTEAFF.